These 8 T cell receptor beta chains were sequenced from one sample in a study of cytomegalovirus exposure and HLA in healthy donors. Primers: 60 Vbeta forward and 13 Jbeta reverse. TCRdb keeps only in-frame clones here, not all; method: immunoSEQ multiplex PCR. The sample consists of under 200,000 clones, about 88% of them appearing once. Material: PBMCs. The receptors come from a woman aged 25 to 39 in good health and CMV-seronegative.

The chain combines TRBV6-1 with TRBJ1-2; perhaps TRBD1 as D (5 bases). The CDR3 runs to 16 residues. The V and J ends lost 4 bases and 3 bases respectively, with 18 bases between them. Germline loops: CDR1 MNHNS, CDR2 SASEGT. CDR3 loop: CASSAASQGLYYGYTF. In DNA, the CDR3 is TGTGCCAGCAGTGCGGCGAGTCAGGGCCTTTACTATGGCTACACCTTC.

The rearrangement uses TRBV27 and TRBJ2-6, with no clear D. Germline CDR1 and CDR2: MNHEY and SMNVEV (reference sequence). The CDR3 extends over 16 amino acids. Trimming cost V 5 bases and J 0 bases, with 11 bases left between them. The CDR3 sequence is CASSEYPLSGANVLTF. The CDR3 DNA is TGTGCCAGCAGTGAGTACCCTCTCTCTGGGGCCAACGTCCTGACTTTC.

The chain combines TRBV5-1 with TRBJ2-7; D uncertain. Trimming took off 2 bases at V and 3 bases at J, with 9 bases between the two ends. The CDR3 length is 13 residues. Germline CDR1 SGHRS, CDR2 YFSETQ. The CDR3 bases are TGCGCCAGCAGCTTCACAGATGTCTACGAGCAGTACTTC. It yields the protein CASSFTDVYEQYF.

V is TRBV15 and J is TRBJ2-3; 8 nucleotides match TRBD1. Unmatched junction bases numbered 11, after V lost 3 bases and J lost 6 bases. Germline V lookup: CDR1 LNHNV, CDR2 YYDKDF (reference sequence). This CDR3 has 16 amino acids. Written as DNA, the CDR3 is TGTGCCACCAGCAGGCGACAGGGGCCACAAGTGGATACGCAGTATTTT. Protein product: CATSRRQGPQVDTQYF.

The chain joins TRBV27 to TRBJ2-7, with 9 positions matching TRBD2. CDR1 is MNHEY, CDR2 SMNVEV, per germline (reference sequence). With V trimmed by 6 bases and J by 0 bases, 6 bases remained unmatched. The CDR3 contains 15 residues. For the CDR3, the DNA is TGTGCCAGCAGCCGAAGCGGGAGGAGCTCCTACGAGCAGTACTTC. Amino acid sequence: CASSRSGRSSYEQYF.

The chain couples TRBV6-6 to TRBJ2-5; D is unclear. The J call could be wrong; TRBJ2-7 is a better fit for the DNA end. CDR1 MNHNY and CDR2 SVGAGI come from the germline V gene (reference sequence). The CDR3 spans 13 residues. The CDR3 region has the DNA TGTGCCAGCAGTTATGCTAGTATCTACGAGCAGTACTTC. Translating it yields CASSYASIYEQYF.

V usage is TRBV2 and J usage is TRBJ2-3; 11 bases line up with TRBD2. Looked up from germline, CDR1 is SNHLY and CDR2 is FYNNEI. V trimming: 7 bases; J trimming: 10 bases; junction bases outside the gene matches: 7. The CDR3 runs 13 residues. CDR3 residues: CASNLAGGHSQYF. The CDR3 coding sequence is TGTGCCAGCAATTTAGCGGGGGGGCATTCGCAGTATTTT.

V usage is TRBV6-6 and J usage is TRBJ2-5, with 7 nucleotides matching TRBD2. With 5 bases clipped from V and 4 bases from J, the junction kept 10 bases outside the gene matches. Germline loops: CDR1 MNHNY, CDR2 SVGAGI (reference sequence). CDR3 length: 15 amino acids. This CDR3 is CASSPLPGEGETQYF. CDR3 DNA sequence: TGTGCCAGCAGTCCTCTACCGGGGGAGGGAGAGACCCAGTACTTC.